The subject of this entry is one T cell receptor beta chain. The antigen is undetermined. The sample originates from a study of T cell repertoires in cytomegalovirus infection. On the study more broadly: Shared public TCR beta signatures pointed to both CMV infection and a matching HLA type.

The study's findings and limits: CMV-specific TCR beta clonotypes restricted by HLA-C dominated the ex vivo response. Public TCR beta family frequency separated CMV-and-HLA carriers, including in an independent cohort.

MiXCR was run by TCRdb on the reads, yielding one entry per CDR3 protein. The sample lists about 74,000 distinct CDR3 sequences, 25% to 30% occurring once. V was pared by 4 bases and J by 1 base, with 10 bases between. There are 14 residues in the CDR3. Germline values: CDR1 LGHDT, CDR2 YNNKEL (reference sequence). This sample comprised CD8+ T cells from cultured PBMCs, obtained from culture after CMV antigen stimulation. This TCR was recovered from a human donor in good health (CMV status not recorded). Some clones in this sample may be carry-over from other donors' samples. J is TRBJ1-1 and V is TRBV3-1; D remains unclear. The CDR3, as DNA: TGTGCCAGCAGCCCGCTGCAGACGAACACTGAAGCTTTCTTT. It is translated as CASSPLQTNTEAFF.